These 12 T cell receptor beta chains came from one sample sequenced in a study of T cell repertoires in cytomegalovirus infection. TCRdb reanalysed the reads using MiXCR and keeps one entry per CDR3 protein. The sample holds fewer than 1,000,000 distinct CDR3 sequences; around 30% are singletons and the top ten take about an eighth. Which antigens these TCRs recognize remains unknown. Sequencing was performed on cultured CD8+ T cells from PBMCs, taken from culture after CMV antigen stimulation. The origin of the receptors is a human donor in good health (CMV status not recorded). Some clones in this sample may be carry-over from other donors' samples.

This clonotype was found a few times. CDR3 DNA sequence: TGTGCCAGCAGCTTAGTGGTCAGGGGAAGAGAGCAGTTCTTC. It is translated as CASSLVVRGREQFF. V and J are TRBV7-2 and TRBJ2-1; perhaps TRBD1 as D (6 bases). Germline loops: CDR1 SGHTA, CDR2 FQGNSA. The CDR3 has 14 amino acids. V was clipped by 1 base and J by 10 bases, with 14 bases between them.

This clonotype has more than one count but fewer than ten. This chain uses TRBV25-1 with TRBJ2-1; 8 bases map to TRBD2. CDR3 length: 15 amino acids. From germline, CDR1 is MGHDK and CDR2 SYGVNS. The V and J ends lost 4 bases and 0 bases, in that order; junction bases with no gene match: 2. In DNA form, the CDR3 reads TGTGCCAGCAGTGGCGGGGGGCTCTCCTACAATGAGCAGTTCTTC. Encoded protein: CASSGGGLSYNEQFF.

The chain couples TRBV4-2 to TRBJ2-1, with D possibly called TRBD1 or TRBD2 (7 bases each). Trimming removed 0 bases from V and 2 bases from J, with 14 bases in between. The CDR3 sequence is 17 residues long. Germline V gene data show CDR1 as LGHNA and CDR2 as YNFKEQ. For the CDR3, the DNA is TGTGCCAGCAGCCAAGATTGGGGAGGGGGCCCCTACAATGAGCAGTTCTTC. This sequence encodes CASSQDWGGGPYNEQFF.

The rearrangement links TRBV5-1 to TRBJ2-5; 10 bases line up with TRBD2. The germline V gene has CDR1 SGHRS and CDR2 YFSETQ. V was clipped by 4 bases and J by 3 bases; unmatched bases: 15. The CDR3 contains 18 residues. As DNA, the CDR3 is TGCGCCAGCAGCGTCCCTTTTAAAGGGCTAGCGGGGGAAGAGACCCAGTACTTC. Protein sequence: CASSVPFKGLAGEETQYF.

This clonotype showed up just a few times. This sequence joins TRBV29-1 and TRBJ1-2; possibly TRBD1 for D (5 bases). The CDR3 is 13 residues long. CDR1 and CDR2 from the germline V gene are SQVTM and ANQGSEA. The V end lost 4 bases, the J end lost 2 bases, and 11 bases lay between the germline ends. The CDR3 DNA sequence: TGCAGCGTTGTTCTTGGGGCGAACTATGGCTACACCTTC. Protein: CSVVLGANYGYTF.

Here the CDR3 reads CASTFLPSANTEAFF. CDR3 sequence (DNA): TGTGCCAGCACCTTTTTACCCTCAGCAAACACTGAAGCTTTCTTT. V gene TRBV12-3 or TRBV12-4 combines with J gene TRBJ1-1; D not resolved. The CDR3 extends over 15 amino acids. V lost 7 bases to trimming and J lost 2 bases, with 17 bases between them.

This clonotype was picked up one time. CDR3 sequence: CASHLGPQDEQYF. DNA of the CDR3: TGCGCCAGCCACTTGGGGCCGCAAGACGAGCAGTACTTC. V and J are TRBV5-1 and TRBJ2-7; D is possibly TRBD1 (5 bases). Trimming stripped 7 bases from V and 5 bases from J, with 16 bases between. The CDR3 is 13 residues long. Germline V gene sequence: CDR1 SGHRS, CDR2 YFSETQ.

This clonotype is medium-sized (0.01 to 0.1%). This chain connects TRBV7-2 to TRBJ2-1; D tentatively fits TRBD1 or TRBD2 (6 bases each). The germline CDR1 and CDR2 sequences are SGHTA and FQGNSA. CDR3 length equals 18 residues. Trimming removed 5 bases at V and 1 base at J, with 21 bases between. The CDR3 sequence is CASSAREWGASSYNEQFF. CDR3 nucleotides: TGTGCCAGCAGCGCCCGAGAGTGGGGGGCCTCTTCCTACAATGAGCAGTTCTTC.

This clonotype was seen many times. The chain combines TRBV7-2 with TRBJ2-7; 8 bases are shared with TRBD2. The CDR3 covers 22 residues. V shed 2 bases, J shed 2 bases, and the junction held 26 bases outside the gene matches. Germline CDR1 and CDR2: SGHTA and FQGNSA. CDR3 nucleotide sequence: TGTGCCAGCAGCTTAAAAGTACATCCCGCGCAAATATCGCGGGGGGCAGCCTACGAGCAGTACTTC. Translated: CASSLKVHPAQISRGAAYEQYF.

There are a few counts of this clonotype. V is TRBV7-2 and J is TRBJ1-1, with 8 bases fitting TRBD1. The CDR3 sequence is 13 residues long. The germline V gene encodes CDR1 SGHTA and CDR2 FQGNSA. With V trimmed by 0 bases and J by 11 bases, 5 bases remained unmatched. The CDR3 nucleotides are TGTGCCAGCAGCTTAGCTGTGGACAGGGACGCTTTCTTT. Its translation: CASSLAVDRDAFF.

This chain connects TRBV20-1 to TRBJ1-2; D is ambiguous. Germline CDR1 is DFQATT and CDR2 is SNEGSKA (reference sequence). This CDR3 contains 14 residues. The V and J ends lost 2 bases and 7 bases respectively, with 17 bases between them. Here the CDR3 reads CSARTRTAGGGYTF. The CDR3 DNA follows: TGCAGTGCTAGAACCAGGACGGCGGGCGGTGGCTACACCTTC.

This clonotype was observed a handful of times. The rearrangement links TRBV11-2 to TRBJ2-2; 8 bases agree with TRBD2. The CDR3 has 17 residues. Trimming at V came to 1 base and at J to 5 bases, leaving 9 bases not matched to a gene. From germline, CDR1 is SGHAT and CDR2 FQNNGV. The CDR3 DNA reads as TGTGCCAGCAGCTTAGGCCCCCAGCGGGGGAGGACCGGGGAGCTGTTTTTT. This gives the protein CASSLGPQRGRTGELFF.